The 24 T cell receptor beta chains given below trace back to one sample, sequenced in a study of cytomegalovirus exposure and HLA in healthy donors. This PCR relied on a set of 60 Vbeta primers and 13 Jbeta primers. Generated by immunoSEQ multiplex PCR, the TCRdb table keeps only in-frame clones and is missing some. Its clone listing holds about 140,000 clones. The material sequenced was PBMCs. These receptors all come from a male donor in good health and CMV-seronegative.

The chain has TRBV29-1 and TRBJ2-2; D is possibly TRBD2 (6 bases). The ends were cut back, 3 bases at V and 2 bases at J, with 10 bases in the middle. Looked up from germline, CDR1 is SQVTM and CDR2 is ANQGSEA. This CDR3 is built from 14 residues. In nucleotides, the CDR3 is TGCAGCGTTGAGTTAGCGGTTAACACCGGGGAGCTGTTTTTT. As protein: CSVELAVNTGELFF.

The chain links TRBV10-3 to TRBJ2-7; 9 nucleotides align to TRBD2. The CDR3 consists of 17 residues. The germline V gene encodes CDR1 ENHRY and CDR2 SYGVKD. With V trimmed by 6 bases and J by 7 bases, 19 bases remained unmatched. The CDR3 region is CAIRTGGSGSPPQEQYF. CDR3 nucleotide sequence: TGTGCCATCAGAACCGGGGGTAGCGGGAGCCCTCCCCAGGAGCAGTACTTC.

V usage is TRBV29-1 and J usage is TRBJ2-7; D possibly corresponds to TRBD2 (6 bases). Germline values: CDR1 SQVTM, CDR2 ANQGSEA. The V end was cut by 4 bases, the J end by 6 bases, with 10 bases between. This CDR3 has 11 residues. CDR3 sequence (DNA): TGCAGCGTTGGTGGGGGGATCGAGCAGTACTTC. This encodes CSVGGGIEQYF.

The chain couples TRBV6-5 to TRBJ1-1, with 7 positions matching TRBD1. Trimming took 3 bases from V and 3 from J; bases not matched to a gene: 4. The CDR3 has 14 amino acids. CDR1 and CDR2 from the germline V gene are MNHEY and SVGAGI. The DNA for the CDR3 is TGTGCCAGCAGTTATAGGACAGGAGACACTGAAGCTTTCTTT. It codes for CASSYRTGDTEAFF.

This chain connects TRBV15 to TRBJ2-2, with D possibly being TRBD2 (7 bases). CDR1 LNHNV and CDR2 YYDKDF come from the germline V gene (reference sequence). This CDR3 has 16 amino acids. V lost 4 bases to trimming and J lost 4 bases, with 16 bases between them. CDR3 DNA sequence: TGTGCCACCAGCACGCTCGGGGGGCCATCCACCGGGGAGCTGTTTTTT. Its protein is CATSTLGGPSTGELFF. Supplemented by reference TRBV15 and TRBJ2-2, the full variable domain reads DAMVIQNPRYQVTQFGKPVTLSCSQTLNHNVMYWYQQKSSQAPKLLFHYYDKDFNNEADTPDNFQSRRPNTSFCFLDIRSPGLGDTAMYLCATSTLGGPSTGELFFGEGSRLTVL.

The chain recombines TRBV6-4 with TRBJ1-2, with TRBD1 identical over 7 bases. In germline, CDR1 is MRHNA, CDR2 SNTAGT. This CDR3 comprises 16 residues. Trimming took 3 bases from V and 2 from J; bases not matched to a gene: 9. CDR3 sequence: CASSETGTAWNYGYTF. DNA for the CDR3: TGTGCCAGCAGTGAGACTGGGACAGCCTGGAACTATGGCTACACCTTC.

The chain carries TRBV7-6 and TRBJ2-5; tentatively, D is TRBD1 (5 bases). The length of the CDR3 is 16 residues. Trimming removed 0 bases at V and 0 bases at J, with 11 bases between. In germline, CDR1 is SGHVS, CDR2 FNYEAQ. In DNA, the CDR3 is TGTGCCAGCAGCTTAGCGTTGACAGATTACCAAGAGACCCAGTACTTC. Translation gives CASSLALTDYQETQYF.

CDR3 loop: CASSLETGYYGYTF. CDR3 bases: TGCGCCAGCAGCTTAGAGACAGGGTACTATGGCTACACCTTC. The chain couples TRBV5-1 to TRBJ1-2; 7 bases fit TRBD1. The CDR3 spans 14 residues. The trim removed 2 bases at V and 3 bases at J, leaving 4 bases unmatched. Germline loops: CDR1 SGHRS, CDR2 YFSETQ.

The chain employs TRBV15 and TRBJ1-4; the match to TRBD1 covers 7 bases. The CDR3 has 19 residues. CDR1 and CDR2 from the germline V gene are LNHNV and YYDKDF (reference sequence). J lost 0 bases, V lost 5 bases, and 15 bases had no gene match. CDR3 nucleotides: TGTGCCACCAGCCCAGGGGGGCTTGTGGCGGATCCAACTAATGAAAAACTGTTTTTT. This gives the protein CATSPGGLVADPTNEKLFF.

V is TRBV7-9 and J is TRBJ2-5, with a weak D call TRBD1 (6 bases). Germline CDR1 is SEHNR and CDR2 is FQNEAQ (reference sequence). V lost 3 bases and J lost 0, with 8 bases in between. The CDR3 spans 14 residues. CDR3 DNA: TGTGCCAGCAGCTTGCACAGGGACCAAGAGACCCAGTACTTC. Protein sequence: CASSLHRDQETQYF.

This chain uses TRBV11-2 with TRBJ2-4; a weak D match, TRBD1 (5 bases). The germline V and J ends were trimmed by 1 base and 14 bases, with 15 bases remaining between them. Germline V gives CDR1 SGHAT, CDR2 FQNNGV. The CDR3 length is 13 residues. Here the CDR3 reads CASSLGLGQEKYF. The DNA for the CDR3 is TGTGCCAGCAGCTTAGGCCTGGGGCAGGAAAAGTACTTC. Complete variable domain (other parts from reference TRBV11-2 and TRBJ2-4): EAGVAQSPRYKIIEKRQSVAFWCNPISGHATLYWYQQILGQGPKLLIQFQNNGVVDDSQLPKDRFSAERLKGVDSTLKIQPAKLEDSAVYLCASSLGLGQEKYFGAGTRLSVL.

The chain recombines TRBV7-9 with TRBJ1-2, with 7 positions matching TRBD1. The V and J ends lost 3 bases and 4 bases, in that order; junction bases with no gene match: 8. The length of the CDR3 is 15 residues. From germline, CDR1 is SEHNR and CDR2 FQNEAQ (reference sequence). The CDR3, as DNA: TGTGCCAGCAGCTTCCAGACAGGGACGTTCTATGGCTACACCTTC. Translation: CASSFQTGTFYGYTF.

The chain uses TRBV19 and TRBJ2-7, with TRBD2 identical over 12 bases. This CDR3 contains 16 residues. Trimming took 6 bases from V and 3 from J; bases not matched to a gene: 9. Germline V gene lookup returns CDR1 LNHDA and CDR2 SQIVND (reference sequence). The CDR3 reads CASSPMPLAGGYEQYF. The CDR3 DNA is TGTGCCAGTAGCCCGATGCCACTAGCGGGGGGCTACGAGCAGTACTTC.

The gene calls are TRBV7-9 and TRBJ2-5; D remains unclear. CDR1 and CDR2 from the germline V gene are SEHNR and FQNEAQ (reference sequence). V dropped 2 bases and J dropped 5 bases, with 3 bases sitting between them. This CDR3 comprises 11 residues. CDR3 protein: CASSLSETQYF. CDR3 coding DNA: TGTGCCAGCAGCTTATCGGAGACCCAGTACTTC.

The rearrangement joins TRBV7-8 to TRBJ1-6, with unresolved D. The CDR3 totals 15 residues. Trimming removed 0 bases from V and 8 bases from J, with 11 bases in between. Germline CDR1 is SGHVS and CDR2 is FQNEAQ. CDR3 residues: CASSLAQVRDSPLHF. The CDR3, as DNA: TGTGCCAGCAGCTTAGCCCAGGTTCGCGATTCACCCCTCCACTTT.

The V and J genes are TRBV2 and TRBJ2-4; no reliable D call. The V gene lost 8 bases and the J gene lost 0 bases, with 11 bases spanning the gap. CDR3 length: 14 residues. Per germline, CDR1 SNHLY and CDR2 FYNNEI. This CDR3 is CASQSSGAKNIQYF. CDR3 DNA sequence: TGTGCCAGCCAATCTTCAGGAGCCAAAAACATTCAGTACTTC.

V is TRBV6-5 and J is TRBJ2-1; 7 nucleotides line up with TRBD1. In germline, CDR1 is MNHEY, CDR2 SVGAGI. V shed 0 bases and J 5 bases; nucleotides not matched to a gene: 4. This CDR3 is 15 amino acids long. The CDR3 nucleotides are TGTGCCAGCAGTTACTCCTTAGGGGGCAACAATGAGCAGTTCTTC. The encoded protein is CASSYSLGGNNEQFF.

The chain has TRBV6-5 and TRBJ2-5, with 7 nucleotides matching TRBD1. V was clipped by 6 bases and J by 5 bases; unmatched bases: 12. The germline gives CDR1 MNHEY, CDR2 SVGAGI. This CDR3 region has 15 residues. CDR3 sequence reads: CASSYTGVPSETQYF. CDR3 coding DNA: TGTGCCAGCAGCTACACAGGGGTCCCGAGTGAGACCCAGTACTTC.

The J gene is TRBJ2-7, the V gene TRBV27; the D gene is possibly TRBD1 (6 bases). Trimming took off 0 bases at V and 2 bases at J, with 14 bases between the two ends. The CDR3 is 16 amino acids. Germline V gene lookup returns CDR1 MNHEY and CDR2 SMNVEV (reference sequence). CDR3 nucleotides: TGTGCCAGCAGTTTATCGCCGGGACACCAAACCTACGAGCAGTACTTC. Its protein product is CASSLSPGHQTYEQYF.

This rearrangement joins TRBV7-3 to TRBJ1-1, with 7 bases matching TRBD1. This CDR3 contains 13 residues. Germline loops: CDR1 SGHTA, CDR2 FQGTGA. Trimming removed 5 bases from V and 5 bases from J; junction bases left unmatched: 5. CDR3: CASSPGGRTEAFF. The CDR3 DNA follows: TGTGCCAGCAGCCCAGGGGGAAGGACTGAAGCTTTCTTT.

The CDR3 DNA reads TGTGCCAGCAGTGAAGCACCGGGACTAGCTCTGGACCAAGAGACCCAGTACTTC. This translates into CASSEAPGLALDQETQYF. The V gene is TRBV6-1, the J gene TRBJ2-5; 9 bases agree with TRBD2. Looked up from germline, CDR1 is MNHNS and CDR2 is SASEGT. The V and J ends lost 0 bases and 0 bases, in that order; junction bases with no gene match: 8. The CDR3 extends over 18 amino acids.

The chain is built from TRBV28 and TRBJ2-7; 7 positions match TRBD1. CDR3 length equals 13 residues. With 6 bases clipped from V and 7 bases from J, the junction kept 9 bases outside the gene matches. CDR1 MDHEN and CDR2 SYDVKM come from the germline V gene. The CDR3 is CASSPTGPGEQYF. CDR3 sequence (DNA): TGTGCCAGCAGCCCGACAGGGCCGGGTGAGCAGTACTTC.

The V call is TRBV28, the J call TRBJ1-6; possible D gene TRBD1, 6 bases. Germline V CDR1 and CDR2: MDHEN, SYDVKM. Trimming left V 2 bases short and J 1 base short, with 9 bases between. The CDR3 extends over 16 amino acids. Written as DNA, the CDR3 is TGTGCCAGCAGTTTAAAACAGGGTTCCTATAATTCACCCCTCCACTTT. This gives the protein CASSLKQGSYNSPLHF.

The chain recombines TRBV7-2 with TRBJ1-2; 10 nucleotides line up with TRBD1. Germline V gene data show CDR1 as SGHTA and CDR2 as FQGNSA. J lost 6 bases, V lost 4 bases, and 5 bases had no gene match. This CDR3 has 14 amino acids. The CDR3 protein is CASSSDRGQNGYTF. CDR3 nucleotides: TGTGCCAGCAGCTCTGACAGGGGGCAGAATGGCTACACCTTC. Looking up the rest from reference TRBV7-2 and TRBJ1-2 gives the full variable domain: GAGVSQSPSNKVTEKGKDVELRCDPISGHTALYWYRQSLGQGLEFLIYFQGNSAPDKSGLPSDRFSAERTGGSVSTLTIQRTQQEDSAVYLCASSSDRGQNGYTFGSGTRLTVV.